This entry lists 9 T cell receptor beta chains sequenced from one sample in a study of blood T cell repertoires in COVID-19. The method was immunoSEQ multiplex PCR; TCRdb's version includes in-frame clones alone and lacks a portion of them. This sample yields 430,000 or so clones, of which roughly 90% are seen a single time; about 1.7% belongs to the top ten. The sample taken for sequencing was PBMCs or T cells enriched from blood (not recorded which). The receptors originated from a woman aged 40 to 50 who had recovered from COVID-19.

This rearrangement joins TRBV3-1 (or the pseudogene TRBV3-2) to TRBJ2-7, with no clear D. Trimming took 2 bases from V and 4 from J, leaving 9 bases between them. This CDR3 has 13 residues. The germline V gene has CDR1 LGHDT and CDR2 YNNKEL (reference sequence). This chain's CDR3 is CASSQTAVYEQYF. CDR3 in DNA: TGTGCCAGCAGCCAAACAGCAGTTTACGAGCAGTACTTC.

V gene TRBV3-1 (or the pseudogene TRBV3-2) combines with J gene TRBJ1-1; perhaps TRBD1 as D (5 bases). The CDR3 has 15 amino acids. Between the trimmed V and J ends, which lost 2 bases and 1 base, there was a span of 11 bases. Per germline, CDR1 LGHDT and CDR2 YNNKEL (reference sequence). In DNA form, the CDR3 reads TGTGCCAGCAGCCAAATCGGGGGGAGGAACACTGAAGCTTTCTTT. This gives the protein CASSQIGGRNTEAFF.

The chain combines TRBV11-3 with TRBJ2-7; weak D call: TRBD2 (5 bases). The germline gives CDR1 SGHNT, CDR2 YENEEA. This CDR3 spans 12 amino acids. V was pared by 5 bases and J by 1 base, with 6 bases between. This chain's CDR3 is CASSRGSYEQYF. The CDR3 DNA reads TGTGCCAGCAGCCGGGGATCCTACGAGCAGTACTTC.

This clone showed up just once. This rearrangement joins TRBV27 to TRBJ2-3; a possible D gene is TRBD2 (6 bases). This CDR3 contains 14 residues. V was clipped by 3 bases and J by 2 bases, with 9 bases between them. Germline V lookup: CDR1 MNHEY, CDR2 SMNVEV (reference sequence). CDR3 residues: CASSLREFTDTQYF. The DNA of the CDR3 is TGTGCCAGCAGTTTGCGGGAATTCACAGATACGCAGTATTTT.

This sequence joins TRBV6-2 or TRBV6-3 and TRBJ1-5; no definite D call. The CDR3 has 16 amino acids. The ends were cut back, 6 bases at V and 2 bases at J, with 17 bases in the middle. CDR1 and CDR2 from the germline V gene are MNHEY and SVGEGT. The CDR3 DNA is TGTGCCAGCAGCCTTCTTTCTACCTATGGCAATCAGCCCCAGCATTTT. This translates into CASSLLSTYGNQPQHF.

V and J are TRBV5-5 and TRBJ2-3, with D possibly being TRBD1 (8 bases). The CDR3 consists of 17 residues. CDR1 is SGHKS and CDR2 is YYEKEE in the germline V gene (reference sequence). Between the trimmed V and J ends, which lost 4 bases and 4 bases, there was a span of 22 bases. CDR3: CASSRGGWPGGPDTQYF. The CDR3, as DNA: TGTGCCAGCAGCAGGGGGGGTTGGCCAGGGGGCCCAGATACGCAGTATTTT. Full variable domain (remainder filled in from reference TRBV5-5 and TRBJ2-3): DAGVTQSPTHLIKTRGQQVTLRCSPISGHKSVSWYQQVLGQGPQFIFQYYEKEERGRGNFPDRFSARQFPNYSSELNVNALLLGDSALYLCASSRGGWPGGPDTQYFGPGTRLTVL.

The rearrangement uses TRBV19 and TRBJ1-4; 7 bases map to TRBD1. The ends lost 7 bases at V and 4 bases at J; junction bases unmatched: 6. Germline values: CDR1 LNHDA, CDR2 SQIVND (reference sequence). The CDR3 is made up of 14 amino acids. The CDR3: CASNYRGINEKLFF. The CDR3 nucleotides are TGTGCCAGTAATTACAGGGGAATTAATGAAAAACTGTTTTTT. Supplemented by reference TRBV19 and TRBJ1-4, the full variable domain reads DGGITQSPKYLFRKEGQNVTLSCEQNLNHDAMYWYRQDPGQGLRLIYYSQIVNDFQKGDIAEGYSVSREKKESFPLTVTSAQKNPTAFYLCASNYRGINEKLFFGSGTQLSVL.

The V gene is TRBV6-2 or TRBV6-3, the J gene TRBJ1-1, with TRBD1 as a possible D gene (6 bases). The CDR3 consists of 14 residues. The V and J ends lost 4 bases and 0 bases respectively, with 9 bases between them. CDR1 and CDR2 from the germline V gene are MNHEY and SVGEGT. The CDR3 region has the DNA TGTGCCAGCAGTTCGACAGGAGTGAACACTGAAGCTTTCTTT. Protein sequence: CASSSTGVNTEAFF.

CDR3 sequence: CATSRVGGVQPQHF. CDR3 DNA: TGTGCCACCAGCAGAGTGGGAGGGGTTCAGCCCCAGCATTTT. V and J are TRBV15 and TRBJ1-5, with a weak D call TRBD1 (5 bases). Germline V lookup: CDR1 LNHNV, CDR2 YYDKDF (reference sequence). The CDR3 is 14 amino acids. Deletions cut 1 base from V and 6 bases from J, with 10 bases between.